The 13 T cell receptor beta chains below were found in one sample sequenced in a study of T cell repertoires in cytomegalovirus infection. TCRdb re-analysed the reads in MiXCR, keeping a single row per CDR3 protein. Counted here are 230,000 or so distinct CDR3 sequences, approximately 17% occurring once; the ten biggest clones make up less than 50%. Material: CD8+ T cells from PBMCs. These receptors all stem from a human donor in good health (CMV status not recorded). Some clones in this sample may be carry-over from other donors' samples.

This clonotype was seen repeatedly, ten times or more. This sequence joins TRBV7-2 and TRBJ1-3; the D is unclear. This CDR3 is built from 15 residues. Germline V CDR1 and CDR2: SGHTA, FQGNSA. V lost 8 bases, J lost 4 bases, and 18 bases lay in between. CDR3 in amino acids: CASVPLPKSGNTIYF. Here the CDR3 DNA reads TGTGCCAGCGTACCTCTGCCTAAATCCGGAAACACCATATATTTT.

Many counts were recorded for this clonotype. The chain has TRBV7-9 and TRBJ2-7, with D possibly matching TRBD1 (5 bases). The CDR3 sequence is 16 residues long. Trimming removed 4 bases at V and 0 bases at J, with 16 bases between. The germline CDR1 and CDR2 sequences are SEHNR and FQNEAQ (reference sequence). The CDR3 DNA is TGTGCCAGCAGCTCCCATTGGACATCGGACTCCTACGAGCAGTACTTC. Amino acid sequence: CASSSHWTSDSYEQYF.

This chain joins TRBV20-1 and TRBJ2-7, with 7 bases aligning to TRBD1. Per the germline V gene, CDR1 is DFQATT and CDR2 is SNEGSKA (reference sequence). The CDR3 has 14 residues. V dropped 3 bases and J dropped 0; count of bases not matched to a gene: 5. The CDR3 here is CSASTGTDSYEQYF. CDR3 in DNA: TGCAGTGCTAGTACCGGGACAGACTCCTACGAGCAGTACTTC.

This clonotype was observed many times. The V and J genes are TRBV7-2 and TRBJ1-4, with D unclear. The CDR3 totals 13 residues. Trimming removed 4 bases at V and 0 bases at J, with 3 bases between. Germline V gives CDR1 SGHTA, CDR2 FQGNSA. The CDR3 here is CASSSATNEKLFF. In nucleotides, the CDR3 is TGTGCCAGCAGCTCTGCAACTAATGAAAAACTGTTTTTT.

The chain has TRBV5-1 and TRBJ2-5, with 8 bases lining up with TRBD2. The junction had 13 bases not matched to a gene; V was cut back by 4 bases and J by 2 bases. The CDR3 loop spans 17 amino acids. CDR1 SGHRS and CDR2 YFSETQ come from the germline V gene. The CDR3, as DNA: TGCGCCAGCAGCCCGACTAGCGCGGCGGTGCGTCAAGAGACCCAGTACTTC. Protein: CASSPTSAAVRQETQYF.

The table lists this clonotype with a few counts. This chain links TRBV9 with TRBJ2-1, with 13 bases aligning to TRBD2. Germline-derived CDR1 and CDR2 are SGDLS and YYNGEE. The CDR3 is made up of 16 amino acids. J gave up 8 bases and V 2 bases, and 7 bases lay outside the gene matches. CDR3 in DNA: TGTGCCAGCAGCGTCTCAACTAGCGGGGGGGCCTATGAGCAGTTCTTC. Translation: CASSVSTSGGAYEQFF.

This clonotype showed up many times. This chain uses TRBV6-2 or TRBV6-3 with TRBJ1-1; D gene unclear. This CDR3 has 12 residues. Germline V gives CDR1 MNHEY, CDR2 SVGEGT. Deletions cut 6 bases from V and 6 bases from J, with 11 bases between. The CDR3, as DNA: TGTGCCAGCAGCCCGGACGTCCCTGAAGCTTTCTTT. It is translated as CASSPDVPEAFF.

In this sample, this clonotype turned up many times. The CDR3 sequence: CASSLSDGNTEAFF. For the CDR3, the DNA is TGTGCCAGCAGTTTATCGGACGGGAACACTGAAGCTTTCTTT. The rearrangement uses TRBV27 and TRBJ1-1, with D uncertain. Trimming stripped 0 bases from V and 1 base from J, with 6 bases between. The CDR3 spans 14 residues. CDR1 and CDR2 from the germline V gene are MNHEY and SMNVEV (reference sequence).

This chain links TRBV27 with TRBJ1-1; maybe TRBD1 (6 bases). This CDR3 is 15 amino acids long. V was clipped by 6 bases and J by 1 base, with 15 bases between them. The germline gives CDR1 MNHEY, CDR2 SMNVEV (reference sequence). CDR3 DNA sequence: TGTGCCAGCAGCTACCCCCAGGGGTCGAACACTGAAGCTTTCTTT. As protein: CASSYPQGSNTEAFF.

There are many counts of this clonotype. The V gene is TRBV6-1, the J gene TRBJ1-1; D remains unclear. The CDR3 is 16 amino acids. Germline-derived CDR1 and CDR2 are MNHNS and SASEGT. V lost 8 bases and J lost 0, with 19 bases in between. DNA of the CDR3: TGTGCCAGCTCCGGACGCGCGAGTCCCATGAACACTGAAGCTTTCTTT. Translating gives CASSGRASPMNTEAFF.

This clonotype has ten or more counts. The chain couples TRBV7-3 to TRBJ2-5; 7 bases fit TRBD1. Germline CDR1 and CDR2: SGHTA and FQGTGA. There are 17 residues in the CDR3. V was pared by 1 base and J by 3 bases, with 11 bases of the junction left unmatched. CDR3 nucleotides: TGTGCCAGCAGCTTAATTCCGGCCGGGACAGAGGAAGAGACCCAGTACTTC. Its translation is CASSLIPAGTEEETQYF.

The chain joins TRBV20-1 to TRBJ2-5; unclear D gene. Germline V CDR1 and CDR2: DFQATT, SNEGSKA (reference sequence). The CDR3 extends over 14 amino acids. V gave up 0 bases and J gave up 1 base, with 9 bases separating them. The DNA of the CDR3 is TGCAGTGCTAGAGATTCCGAACCCCAAGAGACCCAGTACTTC. It translates to CSARDSEPQETQYF.

Ten or more counts support this clonotype. The V and J genes are TRBV7-2 and TRBJ1-1; 7 bases are shared with TRBD1. CDR1 is SGHTA and CDR2 is FQGNSA in the germline V gene. The trim removed 5 bases at V and 0 bases at J, leaving 6 bases unmatched. The CDR3 has 15 residues. The CDR3 loop reads CASSVWTGLNTEAFF. The CDR3, as DNA: TGTGCCAGCAGCGTCTGGACAGGCTTGAACACTGAAGCTTTCTTT.